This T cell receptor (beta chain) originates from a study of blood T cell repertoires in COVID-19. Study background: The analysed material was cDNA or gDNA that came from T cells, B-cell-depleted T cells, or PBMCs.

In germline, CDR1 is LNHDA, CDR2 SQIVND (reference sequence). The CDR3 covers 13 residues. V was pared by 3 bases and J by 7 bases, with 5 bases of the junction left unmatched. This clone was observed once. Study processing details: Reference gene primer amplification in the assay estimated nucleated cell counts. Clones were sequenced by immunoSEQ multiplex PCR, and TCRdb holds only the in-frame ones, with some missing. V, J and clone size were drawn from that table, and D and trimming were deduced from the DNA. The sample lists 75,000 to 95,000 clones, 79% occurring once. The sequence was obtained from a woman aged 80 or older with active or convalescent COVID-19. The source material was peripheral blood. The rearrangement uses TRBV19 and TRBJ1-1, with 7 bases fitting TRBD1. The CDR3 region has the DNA TGTGCCAGTAGTATCCAAGGACAGGTTGAAGCTTTCTTT. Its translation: CASSIQGQVEAFF. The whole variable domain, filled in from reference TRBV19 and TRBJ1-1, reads DGGITQSPKYLFRKEGQNVTLSCEQNLNHDAMYWYRQDPGQGLRLIYYSQIVNDFQKGDIAEGYSVSREKKESFPLTVTSAQKNPTAFYLCASSIQGQVEAFFGQGTRLTVV.